Following are 7 T cell receptor beta chains from one sample sequenced in a study of regulatory T cells in long-lasting Graves disease. Time point indicated: newly diagnosed GD, antithyroid drugs for less than 3 months. Making the TCR library involved RNA that had been extracted from PBMCs. The authors built TCR beta libraries using iRepertoire HTBI primers and Arm-PCR of CDR3 regions. Using its own MiXCR run on the multiplex PCR reads, TCRdb lists one record per CDR3 protein. The sample has approximately 230,000 distinct CDR3 sequences; approximately 20% are singletons. Specimen: peripheral blood mononuclear cells (PBMCs), collected at new diagnosis, from a patient treated with antithyroid drugs. These receptors all stem from a female donor with Graves disease.

This clonotype was counted at least ten times. The chain combines TRBV19 with TRBJ1-1; TRBD1 might be the D (5 bases). The CDR3 covers 14 residues. V dropped 4 bases and J dropped 7 bases, with 16 bases sitting between them. Germline V gives CDR1 LNHDA, CDR2 SQIVND (reference sequence). In nucleotides, the CDR3 is TGTGCCAGTAGTACGTCCCCCGGACACGGTGAAGCTTTCTTT. It translates to CASSTSPGHGEAFF. The full variable domain, with the rest looked up from reference TRBV19 and TRBJ1-1, is DGGITQSPKYLFRKEGQNVTLSCEQNLNHDAMYWYRQDPGQGLRLIYYSQIVNDFQKGDIAEGYSVSREKKESFPLTVTSAQKNPTAFYLCASSTSPGHGEAFFGQGTRLTVV.

Regarding this clonotype: A single base is all that separates this from a far larger clone, so a read error is likely. The chain has TRBV9 and TRBJ2-3; 9 bases agree with TRBD2. This CDR3 is built from 17 residues. V trimming: 9 bases; J trimming: 2 bases; junction bases outside the gene matches: 16. The germline gives CDR1 SGDLS, CDR2 YYNGEE. The DNA of the CDR3 is TGTGCCATCATCAAGATCCTAGCGGGGTCTCACACAGATACGCAGTATTTT. It specifies CAIIKILAGSHTDTQYF.

This clonotype was detected many times. V gene TRBV12-3 or TRBV12-4 combines with J gene TRBJ1-2, with TRBD1 as a possible D gene (6 bases). Trimming removed 3 bases from V and 3 bases from J, with 17 bases in between. There are 16 residues in the CDR3. The CDR3 sequence is CASSFLVGGRDYGYTF. As DNA, the CDR3 is TGTGCCAGCAGTTTCCTGGTCGGGGGCCGTGACTATGGCTACACCTTC.

The V and J genes are TRBV7-9 and TRBJ2-3; the D gene is possibly TRBD2 (6 bases). Germline V CDR1 and CDR2: SEHNR, FQNEAQ (reference sequence). Trimming removed 1 base from V and 4 bases from J, with 9 bases in between. The CDR3 totals 14 residues. This CDR3 is CASSLVLAPDTQYF. CDR3 sequence (DNA): TGTGCCAGCAGCTTAGTGCTAGCGCCAGATACGCAGTATTTT.

This clonotype was counted ten times or more. V gene TRBV3-1 combines with J gene TRBJ1-2, with 7 bases matching TRBD1. CDR3 length: 14 amino acids. Germline CDR1 is LGHDT and CDR2 is YNNKEL (reference sequence). Trimming at V came to 7 bases and at J to 7 bases, leaving 12 bases not matched to a gene. Here the CDR3 DNA reads TGTGCCAGCACCCTAAATCAGGGGGTGGGTGGCTACACCTTC. It yields the protein CASTLNQGVGGYTF.

With respect to this clonotype: A far larger clone differs by one base, so this is likely a read error. The V gene is TRBV6-1, the J gene TRBJ1-5; D is unclear. Trimming pared 6 bases from V and 6 bases from J, leaving 15 bases between. The V gene's germline CDR1 is MNHNS and CDR2 SASEGT. The CDR3 is 14 amino acids. The CDR3 loop reads CASRPARGGQPQHF. CDR3 in DNA: TGTGCCAGCAGGCCCGCGAGAGGAGGTCAGCCCCAGCATTTT.

This clonotype was seen many times. The chain links TRBV6-2 or TRBV6-3 to TRBJ1-5, with D uncertain. Looked up from germline, CDR1 is MNHEY and CDR2 is SVGEGT. Trimming took off 5 bases at V and 5 bases at J, with 16 bases between the two ends. This CDR3 is 15 amino acids long. DNA of the CDR3: TGTGCCAGCAGTGAATCAGCCAGCTCGGATCAGCCCCAGCATTTT. This sequence encodes CASSESASSDQPQHF.